These T cell receptor beta chains were read from a single sample in a study of T cell repertoires in aging, cancer and after chemotherapy. TCRdb re-called the multiplex PCR reads with MiXCR, one entry per CDR3 protein. The table records fewer than 8,500 distinct CDR3 sequences, approximately 30% of them present only once. The sample comprised blood. The receptors stem from a human donor with a blood cancer. Both conserved end residues are part of each CDR3. A D gene is named only where the DNA matches it firmly. A row's size may be missing; if present it is once, few, many or a size class.

V gene,clone size,D gene,J gene,CDR3 protein,CDR3 DNA
TRBV6-5,-,TRBD1,TRBJ2-3,CASSYAQGALGDTQYF,TGTGCCAGCAGTTACGCTCAGGGGGCTCTTGGGGATACGCAGTATTTT
TRBV5-5,-,-,TRBJ1-1,CASSFGGGGTEAFF,TGTGCCAGCAGCTTCGGGGGGGGGGGCACTGAAGCTTTCTTT
TRBV27,few,TRBD2,TRBJ2-1,CATLKPGGSYNEQFF,TGTGCCACCTTAAAACCGGGGGGCTCCTACAATGAGCAGTTCTTC
TRBV7-9,-,-,TRBJ2-7,CASTPGRDSYEQYF,TGTGCCAGCACCCCAGGGCGGGACTCCTACGAGCAGTACTTC
TRBV4-2,-,-,TRBJ2-5,CTSSQEVGTQYF,TGCACCAGCAGCCAAGAAGTCGGGACCCAGTACTTC
TRBV5-6,medium-sized,-,TRBJ2-5,CASSFEVGETQYF,TGTGCCAGCAGCTTCGAAGTAGGAGAGACCCAGTACTTC
TRBV11-3,once,-,TRBJ2-7,CASSLAHNEQYF,TGTGCCAGCAGCTTAGCCCACAATGAGCAGTACTTC
TRBV12-3/TRBV12-4,-,TRBD1,TRBJ2-1,CASSVYGTGGENEQFF,TGTGCCAGCAGTGTCTACGGGACAGGGGGCGAGAATGAGCAGTTCTTC
TRBV19,few,-,TRBJ1-5,CAAHRRTLSNQPQHF,TGTGCCGCTCATCGACGGACCCTTAGCAATCAGCCCCAGCATTTT
TRBV14,-,TRBD1,TRBJ1-1,CASSQNSLGQGIVGSTEAFF,TGTGCCAGCAGCCAAAATTCTCTGGGACAGGGAATCGTAGGTAGCACTGAAGCTTTCTTT
TRBV11-3,-,-,TRBJ2-7,CASSQDLGTLYEQYF,TGTGCCAGCAGCCAAGACCTTGGGACCCTCTACGAGCAGTACTTC
TRBV12-3/TRBV12-4,few,TRBD2,TRBJ2-3,CAIGGLAGGRGKPDTQYF,TGTGCCATCGGGGGACTAGCGGGGGGGCGGGGTAAACCAGATACGCAGTATTTT
TRBV2,-,TRBD2,TRBJ2-2,CASRHPRDYAPLGELFF,TGTGCCAGCAGGCATCCCCGGGACTATGCCCCGCTGGGGGAGCTGTTTTTT
TRBV4-1,-,-,TRBJ2-2,CASSSGRKELFF,TGCGCCAGCAGCTCGGGGCGCAAGGAGCTGTTTTTT
TRBV11-3,large,-,TRBJ2-2,CASSLVANTGELFF,TGTGCCAGCAGCTTAGTAGCGAACACCGGGGAGCTGTTTTTT
TRBV15,medium-sized,-,TRBJ2-6,CATNRGADSGANVLTF,TGTGCCACCAATCGGGGGGCAGATTCTGGGGCCAACGTCCTGACTTTC
TRBV30,few,TRBD1,TRBJ1-5,CAWATGGQPQHF,TGTGCCTGGGCAACAGGGGGTCAGCCCCAGCATTTT
TRBV12-3/TRBV12-4,-,TRBD2,TRBJ2-3,CASSLHLAGGPGRTDTQYF,TGTGCCAGCAGTTTACATCTAGCGGGGGGCCCGGGAAGGACAGATACGCAGTATTTT
TRBV30,medium-sized,-,TRBJ2-7,CAWSEGHYEQYF,TGTGCCTGGTCGGAGGGCCACTACGAGCAGTACTTC
TRBV6-6,-,-,TRBJ1-2,CASIMGHTSNYGYTF,TGTGCCAGCATTATGGGACACACTTCTAACTATGGCTACACCTTC
TRBV6-1,medium-sized,-,TRBJ2-1,CAAISNEQFF,TGTGCCGCAATCTCCAATGAGCAGTTCTTC
TRBV20-1,-,-,TRBJ1-5,CSARGSNNQPQHF,TGCAGTGCTAGAGGGAGCAACAATCAGCCCCAGCATTTT
TRBV6-5,-,TRBD1,TRBJ2-4,CASSYSGQGYTKNIQYF,TGTGCCAGCAGTTACTCCGGACAGGGGTACACCAAAAACATTCAGTACTTC
TRBV10-1,-,TRBD2,TRBJ2-1,CASSEAGRGLNEQFF,TGCGCCAGCAGTGAGGCGGGGAGGGGCCTCAATGAGCAGTTCTTC
TRBV5-6,few,TRBD2,TRBJ2-7,CASSPMGRGENYEQYF,TGTGCCAGCAGCCCCATGGGGCGGGGGGAAAACTACGAGCAGTACTTC
TRBV6-2/TRBV6-3,-,-,TRBJ1-5,CASTKSGPIYSNQPQHF,TGTGCCAGCACCAAATCGGGGCCTATCTATAGCAATCAGCCCCAGCATTTT
TRBV6-1,-,TRBD2,TRBJ2-5,CASSNGPGGSQETQYF,TGTGCCAGCAGTAACGGCCCGGGGGGGTCCCAAGAGACCCAGTACTTC
TRBV5-4,-,TRBD2,TRBJ2-3,CASSLRSGGGDTQYF,TGTGCCAGCAGCTTGCGTAGCGGGGGGGGGGATACGCAGTATTTT
TRBV18,few,TRBD1,TRBJ1-1,CASSNPGGNTEAFF,TGTGCCAGCTCAAACCCAGGGGGGAACACTGAAGCTTTCTTT
TRBV6-4,-,TRBD1,TRBJ2-3,CAISGTVASTDTQYF,TGTGCCATCAGTGGGACAGTGGCTAGCACAGATACGCAGTATTTT
TRBV5-4,-,TRBD2,TRBJ2-2,CASSSRGGVAGELFF,TGTGCCAGCAGCTCCCGGGGAGGGGTGGCCGGGGAGCTGTTTTTT
TRBV4-2,-,TRBD2,TRBJ2-1,CASSQDLASGDNEQFF,TGCGCCAGCAGCCAAGATTTGGCTAGCGGGGACAATGAGCAGTTCTTC
TRBV6-6,few,TRBD2,TRBJ2-2,CASRPSGLAVNTGELFF,TGTGCCAGCAGGCCCAGCGGACTAGCGGTGAACACCGGGGAGCTGTTTTTT
TRBV13,medium-sized,TRBD1,TRBJ1-6,CASSFKGGQGSSPLHF,TGTGCCAGCAGCTTCAAGGGGGGACAGGGTTCGTCACCCCTCCACTTT
TRBV11-3,few,-,TRBJ1-2,CARSFRGIYGYTF,TGTGCCAGAAGCTTCCGAGGGATCTATGGCTACACCTTC
TRBV6-2/TRBV6-3,-,-,TRBJ2-7,CASSPTADKQYF,TGTGCCAGCAGCCCTACGGCGGACAAGCAGTACTTC
TRBV29-1,medium-sized,-,TRBJ1-2,CSVSPGRGYTF,TGCAGCGTAAGTCCAGGCCGAGGCTACACCTTC
TRBV12-3/TRBV12-4,-,-,TRBJ1-6,CASSFKGDSPLHF,TGTGCCAGCAGTTTTAAGGGGGATTCACCCCTCCACTTT
TRBV18,-,-,TRBJ2-3,CANSFWQGQDTQYF,TGTGCCAACTCATTCTGGCAGGGGCAAGATACGCAGTATTTT
TRBV6-1,-,-,TRBJ1-2,CASSAEGYGYTF,TGTGCCAGCAGTGCGGAGGGCTATGGCTACACCTTC
TRBV5-1,-,-,TRBJ2-3,CASSLAPGGTDTQYF,TGCGCCAGCAGCTTGGCCCCAGGGGGGACAGATACGCAGTATTTT
TRBV7-4,few,TRBD2,TRBJ2-1,CASSRAGTRGEQFF,TGTGCCAGCAGCAGGGCCGGGACTAGGGGTGAGCAGTTCTTC
TRBV5-6,-,-,TRBJ1-6,CASSTGTGYSSPLHF,TGTGCCAGCAGCACCGGGACGGGCTACTCATCACCCCTCCACTTT
TRBV11-3,-,TRBD1,TRBJ2-3,CASRRPGQATDTQYF,TGTGCCAGCAGACGGCCGGGACAGGCCACAGATACGCAGTATTTT
TRBV30,-,-,TRBJ1-1,CAWSYKGGTEAFF,TGTGCCTGGAGTTACAAAGGGGGCACTGAAGCTTTCTTT
TRBV7-9,few,-,TRBJ1-4,CASSLRENEKLFF,TGTGCCAGCAGCTTAAGGGAGAATGAAAAACTGTTTTTT
TRBV19,few,-,TRBJ1-5,CASSRVREVVSNQPQHF,TGTGCCAGTAGTCGAGTCAGGGAAGTGGTGAGCAATCAGCCCCAGCATTTT
TRBV19,medium-sized,TRBD1,TRBJ1-4,CASSIQGASVTNEKLFF,TGTGCCAGTAGTATCCAGGGGGCGTCGGTAACTAATGAAAAACTGTTTTTT
TRBV11-3,large,TRBD2,TRBJ2-1,CASSPTSGLGDEQFF,TGTGCCAGCAGCCCCACTAGCGGCCTAGGGGATGAGCAGTTCTTC
TRBV18,few,-,TRBJ1-1,CASSPMTGGSEAFF,TGTGCCAGCTCACCGATGACAGGTGGATCTGAAGCTTTCTTT